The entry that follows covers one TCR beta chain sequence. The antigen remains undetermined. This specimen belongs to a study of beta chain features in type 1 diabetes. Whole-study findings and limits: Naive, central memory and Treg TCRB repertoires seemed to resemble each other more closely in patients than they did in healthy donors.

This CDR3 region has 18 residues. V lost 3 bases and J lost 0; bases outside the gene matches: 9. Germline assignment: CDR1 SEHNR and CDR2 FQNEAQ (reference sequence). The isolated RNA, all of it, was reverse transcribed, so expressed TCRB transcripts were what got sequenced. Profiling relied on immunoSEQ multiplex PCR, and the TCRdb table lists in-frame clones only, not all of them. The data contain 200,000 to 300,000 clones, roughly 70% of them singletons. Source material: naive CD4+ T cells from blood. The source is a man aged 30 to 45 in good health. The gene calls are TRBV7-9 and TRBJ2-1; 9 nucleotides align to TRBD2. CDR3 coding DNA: TGTGCCAGCAGCTTGAAGCGGGAGGCTGGGAGCTCCTACAATGAGCAGTTCTTC. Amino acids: CASSLKREAGSSYNEQFF.